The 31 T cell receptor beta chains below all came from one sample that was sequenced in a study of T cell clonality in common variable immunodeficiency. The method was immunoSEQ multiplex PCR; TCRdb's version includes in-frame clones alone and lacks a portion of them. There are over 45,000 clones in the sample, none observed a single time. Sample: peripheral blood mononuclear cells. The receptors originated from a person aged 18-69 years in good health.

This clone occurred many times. CDR3 DNA, as far as it was read: TGTGCCTGGAGTGTACGTCGGCAGGGAAATGAAAAA. Encoded protein: CAWSVRRQGNEK. The full-length CDR3 reads as CAWSVRRQGNEKLFF. This chain links TRBV30 with TRBJ1-4, with D maybe TRBD1 (5 bases). The read ends 3 residues early relative to the CDR3; the germline J gene fills the gap. CDR3 length: 15 amino acids. Germline V gene lookup returns CDR1 GTSNPN and CDR2 SVGIG (reference sequence). V dropped 0 bases and J dropped 5 bases, with 13 bases sitting between them.

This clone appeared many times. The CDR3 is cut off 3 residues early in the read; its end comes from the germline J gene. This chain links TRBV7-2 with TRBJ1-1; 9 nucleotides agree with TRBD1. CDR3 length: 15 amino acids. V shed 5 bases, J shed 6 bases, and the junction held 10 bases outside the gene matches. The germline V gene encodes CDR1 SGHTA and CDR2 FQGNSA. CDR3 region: CASSPYRGRIAEAFF. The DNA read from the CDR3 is TGTGCCAGCAGCCCGTACAGGGGGCGAATAGCTGAA.

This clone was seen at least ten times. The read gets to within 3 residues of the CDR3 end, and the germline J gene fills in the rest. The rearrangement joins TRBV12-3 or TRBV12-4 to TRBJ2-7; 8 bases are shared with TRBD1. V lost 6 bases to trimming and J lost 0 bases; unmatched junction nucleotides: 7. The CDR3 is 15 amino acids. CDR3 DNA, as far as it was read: TGTGCCAGCAGCCTGACAGGGGCTATCTCCTACGAG. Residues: CASSLTGAISYE. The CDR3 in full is CASSLTGAISYEQYF.

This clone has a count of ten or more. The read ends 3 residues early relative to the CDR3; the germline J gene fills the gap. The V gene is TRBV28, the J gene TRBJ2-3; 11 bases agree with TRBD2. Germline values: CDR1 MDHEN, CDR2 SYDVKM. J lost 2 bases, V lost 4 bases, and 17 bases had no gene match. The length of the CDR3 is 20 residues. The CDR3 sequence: CASSSPSTPGLAVYTDTQYF. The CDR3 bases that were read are TGTGCCAGCAGTTCTCCCTCGACACCGGGACTAGCGGTTTACACAGATACG.

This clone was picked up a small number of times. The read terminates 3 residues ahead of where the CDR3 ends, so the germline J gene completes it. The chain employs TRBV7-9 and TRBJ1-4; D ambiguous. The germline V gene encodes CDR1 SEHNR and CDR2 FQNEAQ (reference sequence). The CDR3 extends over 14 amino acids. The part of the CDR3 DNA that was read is TGTGCCAGCAGCTTGGGCAGAAATAATTCACCA. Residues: CASSLGRNNSP. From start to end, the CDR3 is CASSLGRNNSPLFF. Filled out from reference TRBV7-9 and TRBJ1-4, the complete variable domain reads DTGVSQNPRHKITKRGQNVTFRCDPISEHNRLYWYRQTLGQGPEFLTYFQNEAQLEKSRLLSDRFSAERPKGSFSTLEIQRTEQGDSAMYLCASSLGRNNSPLFFGSGTQLSVL.

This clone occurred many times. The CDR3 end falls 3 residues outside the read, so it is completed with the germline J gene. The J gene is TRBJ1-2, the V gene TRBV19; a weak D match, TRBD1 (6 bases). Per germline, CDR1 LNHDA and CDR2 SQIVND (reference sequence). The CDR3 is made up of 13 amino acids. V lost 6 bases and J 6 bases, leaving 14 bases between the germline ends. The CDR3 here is CASRDTGMDGYTF. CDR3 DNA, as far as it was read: TGTGCCAGTAGAGACACAGGGATGGATGGC.

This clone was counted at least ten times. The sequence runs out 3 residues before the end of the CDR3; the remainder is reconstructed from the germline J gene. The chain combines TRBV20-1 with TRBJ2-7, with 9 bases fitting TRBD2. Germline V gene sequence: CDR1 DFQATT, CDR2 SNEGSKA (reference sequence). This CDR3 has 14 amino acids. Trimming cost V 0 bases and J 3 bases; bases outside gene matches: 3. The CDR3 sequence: CSARDPSGIYEQYF. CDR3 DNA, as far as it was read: TGCAGTGCTAGAGATCCTAGCGGGATCTACGAG.

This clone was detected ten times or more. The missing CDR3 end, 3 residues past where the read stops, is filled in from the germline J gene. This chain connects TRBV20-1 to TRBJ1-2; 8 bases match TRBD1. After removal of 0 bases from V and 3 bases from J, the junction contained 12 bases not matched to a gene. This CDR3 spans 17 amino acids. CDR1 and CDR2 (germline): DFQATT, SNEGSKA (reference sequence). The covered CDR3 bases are TGCAGTGCTAGAGATGCCTCCAGACAGGGGAGCCACTATGGC. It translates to CSARDASRQGSHYG. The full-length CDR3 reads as CSARDASRQGSHYGYTF.

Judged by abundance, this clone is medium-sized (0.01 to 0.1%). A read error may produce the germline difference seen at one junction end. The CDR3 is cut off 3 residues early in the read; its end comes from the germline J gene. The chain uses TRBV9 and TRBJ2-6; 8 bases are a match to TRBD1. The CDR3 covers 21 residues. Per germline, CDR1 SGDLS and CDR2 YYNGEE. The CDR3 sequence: CASTVRTGYKGGSSGANVLTF. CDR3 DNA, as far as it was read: TGTGCCAGCACCGTAAGGACAGGGTACAAAGGGGGGTCCTCTGGGGCCAACGTC.

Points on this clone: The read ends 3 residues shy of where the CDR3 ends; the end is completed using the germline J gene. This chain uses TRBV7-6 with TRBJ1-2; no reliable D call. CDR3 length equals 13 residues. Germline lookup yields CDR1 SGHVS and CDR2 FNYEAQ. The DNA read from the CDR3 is TGTGCCAGCAGTCAGATCTCATACAATGAC. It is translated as CASSQISYND. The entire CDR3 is CASSQISYNDYTF.

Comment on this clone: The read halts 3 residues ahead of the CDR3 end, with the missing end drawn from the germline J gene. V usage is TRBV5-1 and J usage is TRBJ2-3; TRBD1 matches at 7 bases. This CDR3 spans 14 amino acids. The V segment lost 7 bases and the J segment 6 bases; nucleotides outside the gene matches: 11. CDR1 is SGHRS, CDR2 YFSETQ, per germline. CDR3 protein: CASFRQGASDTQYF. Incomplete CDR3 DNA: TGCGCCAGCTTCCGACAGGGTGCCTCGGATACG.

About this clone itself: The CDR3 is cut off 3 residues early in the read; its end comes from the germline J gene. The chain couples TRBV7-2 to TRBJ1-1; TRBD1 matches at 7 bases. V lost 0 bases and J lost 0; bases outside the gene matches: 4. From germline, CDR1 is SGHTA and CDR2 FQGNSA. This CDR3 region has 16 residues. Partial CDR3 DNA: TGTGCCAGCAGCTTAGCGCCACAGGGGATGAACACTGAA. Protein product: CASSLAPQGMNTE. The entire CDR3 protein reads CASSLAPQGMNTEAFF. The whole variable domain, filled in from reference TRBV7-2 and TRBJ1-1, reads GAGVSQSPSNKVTEKGKDVELRCDPISGHTALYWYRQSLGQGLEFLIYFQGNSAPDKSGLPSDRFSAERTGGSVSTLTIQRTQQEDSAVYLCASSLAPQGMNTEAFFGQGTRLTVV.

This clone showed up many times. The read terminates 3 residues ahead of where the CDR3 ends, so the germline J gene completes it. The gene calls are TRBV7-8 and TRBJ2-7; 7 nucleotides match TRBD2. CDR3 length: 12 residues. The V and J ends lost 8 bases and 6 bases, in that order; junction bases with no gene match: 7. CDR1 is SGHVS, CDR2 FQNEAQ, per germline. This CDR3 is CASGHPGGEQYF. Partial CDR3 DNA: TGTGCCAGCGGGCATCCGGGGGGCGAG.

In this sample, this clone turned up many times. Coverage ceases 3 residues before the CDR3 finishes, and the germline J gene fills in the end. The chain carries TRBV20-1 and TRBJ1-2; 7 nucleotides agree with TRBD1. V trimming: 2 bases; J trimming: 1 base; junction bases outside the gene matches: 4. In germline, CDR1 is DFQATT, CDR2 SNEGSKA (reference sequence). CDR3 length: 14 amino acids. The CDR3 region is CSARPPGGNYGYTF. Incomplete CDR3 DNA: TGCAGTGCTAGACCTCCAGGGGGTAACTATGGC.

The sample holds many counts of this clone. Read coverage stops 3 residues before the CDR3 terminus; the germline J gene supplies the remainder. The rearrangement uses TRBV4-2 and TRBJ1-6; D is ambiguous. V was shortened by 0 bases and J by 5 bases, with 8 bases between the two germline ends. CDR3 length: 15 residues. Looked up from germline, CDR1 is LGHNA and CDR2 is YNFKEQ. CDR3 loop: CASSQDRGNNSPLHF. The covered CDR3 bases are TGTGCCAGCAGCCAAGACCGGGGAAATAATTCACCC.

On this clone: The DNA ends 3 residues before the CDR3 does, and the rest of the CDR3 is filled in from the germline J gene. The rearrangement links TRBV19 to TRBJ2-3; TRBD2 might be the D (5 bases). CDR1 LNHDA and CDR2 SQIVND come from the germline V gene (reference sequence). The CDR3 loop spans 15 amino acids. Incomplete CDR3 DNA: TGTGCCAGTAGTATTATGGGTCCGGGGAATCAGCCG. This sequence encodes CASSIMGPGNQP. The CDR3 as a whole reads CASSIMGPGNQPQYF.

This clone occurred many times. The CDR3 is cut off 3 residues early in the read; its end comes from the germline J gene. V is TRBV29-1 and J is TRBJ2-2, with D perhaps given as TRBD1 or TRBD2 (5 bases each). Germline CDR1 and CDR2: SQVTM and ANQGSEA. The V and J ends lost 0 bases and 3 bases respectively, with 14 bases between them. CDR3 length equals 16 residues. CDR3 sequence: CSVEERGPTYTGELFF. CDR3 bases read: TGCAGCGTTGAAGAGAGGGGTCCTACCTACACCGGGGAG.

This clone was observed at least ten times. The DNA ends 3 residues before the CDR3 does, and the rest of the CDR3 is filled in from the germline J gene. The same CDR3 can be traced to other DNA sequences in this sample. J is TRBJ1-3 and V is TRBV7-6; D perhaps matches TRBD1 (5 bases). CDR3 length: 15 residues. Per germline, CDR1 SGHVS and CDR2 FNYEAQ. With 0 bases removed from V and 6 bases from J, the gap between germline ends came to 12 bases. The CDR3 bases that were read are TGTGCCAGCAGCTTAGCGAGCAGGGCGATAAACACC. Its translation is CASSLASRAINT. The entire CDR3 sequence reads CASSLASRAINTIYF.

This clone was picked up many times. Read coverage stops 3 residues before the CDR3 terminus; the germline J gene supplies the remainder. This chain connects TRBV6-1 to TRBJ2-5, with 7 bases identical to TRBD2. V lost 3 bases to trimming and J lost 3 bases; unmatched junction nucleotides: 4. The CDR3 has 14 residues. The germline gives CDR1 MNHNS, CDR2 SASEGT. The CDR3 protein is CASSDRTSEETQYF. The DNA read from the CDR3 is TGTGCCAGCAGTGATCGGACTAGTGAAGAGACC.

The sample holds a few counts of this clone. The CDR3 loop reads CASSTDRTNEKLFF. CDR3 DNA, as far as it was read: TGTGCCAGCAGCACGGACAGAACTAATGAAAAG. This rearrangement joins TRBV7-2 to TRBJ2-2, with D possibly TRBD1 on 6 matching bases. The read ends 3 residues before the CDR3 terminus; that terminus is restored from the germline J gene. CDR1 SGHTA and CDR2 FQGNSA come from the germline V gene. The CDR3 sequence is 14 residues long.

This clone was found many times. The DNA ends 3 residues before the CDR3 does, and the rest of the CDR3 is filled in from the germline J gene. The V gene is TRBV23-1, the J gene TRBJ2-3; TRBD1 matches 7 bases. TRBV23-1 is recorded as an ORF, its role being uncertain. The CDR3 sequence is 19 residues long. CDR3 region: CASSQTLGPGQPYQETQYF. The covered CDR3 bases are TGCGCCAGCAGTCAAACGCTGGGACCGGGACAGCCCTATCAAGAGACG.

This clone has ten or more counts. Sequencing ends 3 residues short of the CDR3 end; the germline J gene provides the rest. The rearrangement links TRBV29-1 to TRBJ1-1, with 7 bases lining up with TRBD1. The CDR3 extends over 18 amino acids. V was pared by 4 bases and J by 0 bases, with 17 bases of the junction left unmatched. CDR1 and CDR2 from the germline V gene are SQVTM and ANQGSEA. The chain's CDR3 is CSVVSVVAQGGLNTEAFF. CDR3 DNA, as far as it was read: TGCAGCGTTGTCAGCGTCGTCGCCCAGGGGGGACTGAACACTGAA.

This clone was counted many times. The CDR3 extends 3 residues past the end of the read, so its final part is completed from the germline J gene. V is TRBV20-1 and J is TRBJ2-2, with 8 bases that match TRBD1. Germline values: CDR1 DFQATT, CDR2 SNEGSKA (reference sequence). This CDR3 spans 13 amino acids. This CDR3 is CSAARQGSEKLFF. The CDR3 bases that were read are TGCAGTGCTGCCCGACAGGGGTCCGAAAAG.

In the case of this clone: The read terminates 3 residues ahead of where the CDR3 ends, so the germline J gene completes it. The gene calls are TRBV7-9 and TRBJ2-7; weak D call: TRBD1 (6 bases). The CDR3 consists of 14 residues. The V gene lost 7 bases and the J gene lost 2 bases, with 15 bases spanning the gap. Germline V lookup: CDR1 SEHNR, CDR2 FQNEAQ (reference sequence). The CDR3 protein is CASTGTQEAYEQYF. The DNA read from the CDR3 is TGTGCCAGCACCGGGACACAGGAGGCCTACGAG.

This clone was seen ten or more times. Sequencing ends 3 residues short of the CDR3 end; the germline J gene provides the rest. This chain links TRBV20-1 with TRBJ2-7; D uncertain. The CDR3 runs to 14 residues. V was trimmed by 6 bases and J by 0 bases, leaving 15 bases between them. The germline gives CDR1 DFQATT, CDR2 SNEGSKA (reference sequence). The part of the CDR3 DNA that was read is TGCAGTGCCAAACATCCAGAGAGCTCCTACGAG. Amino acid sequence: CSAKHPESSYE. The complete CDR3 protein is CSAKHPESSYEQYF.

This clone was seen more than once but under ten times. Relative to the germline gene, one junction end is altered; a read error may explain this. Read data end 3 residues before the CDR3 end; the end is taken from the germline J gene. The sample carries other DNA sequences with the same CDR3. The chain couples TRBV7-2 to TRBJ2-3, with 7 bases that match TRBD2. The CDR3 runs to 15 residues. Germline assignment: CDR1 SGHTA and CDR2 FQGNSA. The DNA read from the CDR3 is TGTGCCAGTAGCTTAGGGGCGGGGGTAGCGAATACG. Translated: CASSLGAGVANT. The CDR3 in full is CASSLGAGVANTQYF. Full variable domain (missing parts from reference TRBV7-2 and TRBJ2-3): GAGVSQSPSNKVTEKGKDVELRCDPISGHTALYWYRQSLGQGLEFLIYFQGNSAPDKSGLPSDRFSAERTGGSVSTLTIQRTQQEDSAVYLCASSLGAGVANTQYFGPGTRLTVL.

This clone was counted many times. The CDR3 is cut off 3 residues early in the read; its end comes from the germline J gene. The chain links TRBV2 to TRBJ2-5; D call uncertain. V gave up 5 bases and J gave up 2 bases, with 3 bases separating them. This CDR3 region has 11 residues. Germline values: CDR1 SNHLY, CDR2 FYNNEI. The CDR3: CASSPQETQYF. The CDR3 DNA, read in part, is TGTGCCAGCAGTCCTCAAGAGACC. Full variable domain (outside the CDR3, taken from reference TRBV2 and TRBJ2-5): EPEVTQTPSHQVTQMGQEVILRCVPISNHLYFYWYRQILGQKVEFLVSFYNNEISEKSEIFDDQFSVERPDGSNFTLKIRSTKLEDSAMYFCASSPQETQYFGPGTRLLVL.

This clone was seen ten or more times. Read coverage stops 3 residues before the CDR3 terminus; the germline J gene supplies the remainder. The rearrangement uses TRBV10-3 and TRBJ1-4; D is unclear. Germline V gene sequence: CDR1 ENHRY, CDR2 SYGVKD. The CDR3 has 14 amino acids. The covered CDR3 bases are TGTGCCATCAGGAGGGCAGACGAAAATTCACCA. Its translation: CAIRRADENSP. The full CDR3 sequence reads CAIRRADENSPLFF.

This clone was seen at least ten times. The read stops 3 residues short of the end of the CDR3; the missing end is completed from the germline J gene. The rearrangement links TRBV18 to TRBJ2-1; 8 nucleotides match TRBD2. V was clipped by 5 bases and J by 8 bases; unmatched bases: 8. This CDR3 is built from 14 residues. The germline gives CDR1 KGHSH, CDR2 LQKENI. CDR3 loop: CASSIGRAGDEQFF. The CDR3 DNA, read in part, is TGTGCCAGCTCAATCGGGAGGGCCGGGGATGAG.

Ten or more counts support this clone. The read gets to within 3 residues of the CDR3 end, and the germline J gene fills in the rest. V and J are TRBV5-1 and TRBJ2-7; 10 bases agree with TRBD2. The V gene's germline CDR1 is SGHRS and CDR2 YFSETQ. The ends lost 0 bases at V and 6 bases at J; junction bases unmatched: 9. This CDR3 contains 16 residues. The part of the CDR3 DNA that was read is TGCGCCAGCAGCTTGGCATTGGCTAGCGGGGGTCTCGAG. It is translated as CASSLALASGGLE. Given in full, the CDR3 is CASSLALASGGLEQYF. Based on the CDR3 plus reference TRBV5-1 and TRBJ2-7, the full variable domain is KAGVTQTPRYLIKTRGQQVTLSCSPISGHRSVSWYQQTPGQGLQFLFEYFSETQRNKGNFPGRFSGRQFSNSRSEMNVSTLELGDSALYLCASSLALASGGLEQYFGPGTRLTVT.

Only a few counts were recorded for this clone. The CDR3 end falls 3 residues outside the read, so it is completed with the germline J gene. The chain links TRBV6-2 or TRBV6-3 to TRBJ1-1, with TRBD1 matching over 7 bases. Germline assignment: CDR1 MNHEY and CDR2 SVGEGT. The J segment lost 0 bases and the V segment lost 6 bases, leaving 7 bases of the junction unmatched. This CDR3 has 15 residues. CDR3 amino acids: CASRPQGRMNTEAFF. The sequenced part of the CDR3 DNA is TGTGCCAGCAGACCACAGGGGAGGATGAACACTGAA.